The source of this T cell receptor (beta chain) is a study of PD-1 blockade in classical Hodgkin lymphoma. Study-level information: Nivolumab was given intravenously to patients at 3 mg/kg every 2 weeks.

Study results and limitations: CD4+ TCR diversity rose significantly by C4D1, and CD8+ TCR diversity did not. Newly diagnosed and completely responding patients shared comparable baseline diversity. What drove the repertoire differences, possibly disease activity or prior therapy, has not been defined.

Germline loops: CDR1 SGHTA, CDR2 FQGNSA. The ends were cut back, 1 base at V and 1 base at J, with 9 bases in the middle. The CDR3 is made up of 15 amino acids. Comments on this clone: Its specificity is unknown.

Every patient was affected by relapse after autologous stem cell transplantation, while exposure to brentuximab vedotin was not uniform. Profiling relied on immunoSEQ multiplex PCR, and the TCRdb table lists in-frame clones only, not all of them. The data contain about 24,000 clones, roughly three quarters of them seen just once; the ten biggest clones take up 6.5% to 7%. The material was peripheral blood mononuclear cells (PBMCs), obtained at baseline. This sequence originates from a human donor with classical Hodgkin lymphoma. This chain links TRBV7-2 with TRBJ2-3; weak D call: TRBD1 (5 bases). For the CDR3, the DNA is TGTGCCAGCAGCTTAGTTCACAGGCGCACAGATACGCAGTATTTT. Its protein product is CASSLVHRRTDTQYF.